This T cell receptor beta chain was sequenced for a study of T cells in localized non-small cell lung cancer. Sequencing was performed with immunoSEQ multiplex PCR; in TCRdb, only in-frame clones are kept and a portion is missing. The data show 20,000 to 25,000 clones, with around 85% seen just once and about 23% held by the top ten. With regard to this clone: The antigen is unknown.

The CDR3 consists of 14 residues. V dropped 3 bases and J dropped 7 bases, with 13 bases sitting between them. CDR1 is MRHNA and CDR2 is SNTAGT in the germline V gene. Study observations and caveats: Longer overall survival was associated with a higher density of T cells in the blood. Adjacent uninvolved lung tissue had the highest T cell clonality, exceeding tumor. Across samples, adjacent lung featured a median around 60 of the top 100 tumor clones.

The sequencing here drew on PBMCs, taken before any cancer treatment. The genes are TRBV6-4 and TRBJ2-1; D possibly matches TRBD1 or TRBD2 (5 bases each). The sequence was collected from a man aged 40-75 years with stage II squamous cell lung carcinoma. The CDR3 here is CASSEDSEGNEQFF. The CDR3 bases are TGTGCCAGCAGTGAGGATAGCGAGGGGAATGAGCAGTTCTTC.